This entry describes one T cell receptor beta chain. Recovery among Cohort 3 donors was established by two negative PCRs, clearance, or symptom resolution. CDR1 and CDR2 from the germline V gene are GTSNPN and SVGIG (reference sequence). Between the trimmed V and J ends, which lost 0 bases and 7 bases, there was a span of 13 bases. This CDR3 has 14 residues. This sample was included in a study of blood T cell repertoires in COVID-19. Some clones are missing from TCRdb's copy, which holds only in-frame ones; the method was immunoSEQ multiplex PCR. The sample contains about 480,000 clones, around nine tenths of which appear only once.

The chain links TRBV30 to TRBJ1-5, with D perhaps matching TRBD1 (5 bases). The source of this sequence is a middle-aged woman who had recovered from COVID-19. Sequencing was done on a sample of PBMCs or T cells enriched from blood (not recorded which). The CDR3 sequence is CAWSVTGGWQPQHF. The CDR3, as DNA: TGTGCCTGGAGTGTAACGGGGGGTTGGCAGCCCCAGCATTTT.